The T cell receptor beta chain under discussion was sequenced for a study of graft-versus-host responses after intestinal transplantation. The wider study: Induction with anti-thymocyte globulin, then tacrolimus and steroids for around three years, was given to all recipients. General study findings and limits: In recipient marrow, GvH clones were found, and some appeared first in ileum or blood.

Measured with immunoSEQ multiplex PCR; TCRdb has only the in-frame clones, and not every one. The table includes 15,000 to 20,000 clones, 35% to 40% detected once. The researchers put 200,000 CFSE-labeled responder cells into plates with 200,000 irradiated, violet-dye-labeled stimulator cells. After the reaction, the investigators sorted the proliferating CFSE-low CD3+CD4+ and CD3+CD8+ responders. The CDR3 runs to 13 residues. Trimming took off 6 bases at V and 8 bases at J, with 14 bases between the two ends. Germline assignment: CDR1 MNHNS and CDR2 SASEGT. This specimen consisted of alloreactive CD4+ T cells from a mixed lymphocyte reaction culture, obtained before transplantation. Documented subset: CFSE-low proliferating T cells sorted from roughly six-day pre-transplant mixed lymphocyte reaction (GvH or HvG direction). J is TRBJ2-1 and V is TRBV6-1, with no clear D. This clonotype was sampled from a human patient who was an organ donor for intestinal transplantation. The CDR3 nucleotides read TGTGCCAGCAGGAGGTATCAGTTGGATGAGCAGTTCTTC. It specifies CASRRYQLDEQFF.